The 16 T cell receptor beta chains in this list originate from one sample, sequenced in a study of Ad26.COV2.S vaccination and SARS-CoV-2 variants. The method was immunoSEQ multiplex PCR; TCRdb's version includes in-frame clones alone and lacks a portion of them. The sample contains more than 300,000 clones, approximately 90% of which appear only once. Treatment indicated: about 20 received Ad26.COV2.S at low or high dose, single or two shots; 5 received placebo; per-sample allocation not given. Day 63 after the first injection of vaccine or placebo was the sampling time. Sequences were derived from peripheral blood, sampled in a trial of Ad26.COV2.S vaccine versus placebo. These receptors originate from a person aged 18-65 years who received the Ad26.COV2.S COVID-19 vaccine or a placebo.

This clone has just one count. In the same sample, other DNA sequences code for this CDR3. This chain joins TRBV28 and TRBJ2-2, with 8 bases identical to TRBD1. The germline gives CDR1 MDHEN, CDR2 SYDVKM. V lost 4 bases to trimming and J lost 4 bases; unmatched junction nucleotides: 2. The CDR3 has 14 residues. The DNA for the CDR3 is TGTGCCAGCAGTTCTACAGGGGGCACCGGGGAGCTGTTTTTT. This encodes CASSSTGGTGELFF. Full variable domain (missing parts from reference TRBV28 and TRBJ2-2): DVKVTQSSRYLVKRTGEKVFLECVQDMDHENMFWYRQDPGLGLRLIYFSYDVKMKEKGDIPEGYSVSREKKERFSLILESASTNQTSMYLCASSSTGGTGELFFGEGSRLTVL.

The J gene is TRBJ1-3, the V gene TRBV24-1, with 8 bases identical to TRBD1. The length of the CDR3 is 17 residues. Germline V gene sequence: CDR1 KGHDR, CDR2 SFDVKD. The ends lost 5 bases at V and 3 bases at J; junction bases unmatched: 11. Here the CDR3 DNA reads TGTGCCACCAGTGGCAACCCCAGGGGGCTACTTGGAAACACCATATATTTT. Residues: CATSGNPRGLLGNTIYF.

This clone appeared a few times. The V gene is TRBV3-1 (or the pseudogene TRBV3-2), the J gene TRBJ1-2; 7 bases map to TRBD1. CDR3 length: 16 residues. With 0 bases clipped from V and 3 bases from J, the junction kept 7 bases outside the gene matches. Germline loops: CDR1 LGHDT, CDR2 YNNKEL (reference sequence). CDR3: CASSQDPGGSYYGYTF. CDR3 DNA: TGTGCCAGCAGCCAAGATCCAGGGGGGTCCTACTATGGCTACACCTTC.

The V and J genes are TRBV5-1 and TRBJ2-2; 8 bases are a match to TRBD1. Per the germline V gene, CDR1 is SGHRS and CDR2 is YFSETQ. The V gene end was trimmed by 0 bases and the J gene end by 1 base; junction bases not matched to a gene: 8. This CDR3 contains 18 residues. The CDR3: CASSLAGTGTGNTGELFF. The CDR3 DNA follows: TGCGCCAGCAGCTTGGCGGGGACTGGGACAGGGAACACCGGGGAGCTGTTTTTT.

The genes are TRBV5-6 and TRBJ1-1, with D tentatively TRBD1 (5 bases). The CDR3 is 16 residues long. V was shortened by 4 bases and J by 0 bases, with 16 bases between the two germline ends. Germline V gene data show CDR1 as SGHDT and CDR2 as YYEEEE. CDR3 residues: CASSPGRGGLNTEAFF. Here the CDR3 DNA reads TGTGCCAGCAGCCCCGGACGGGGGGGACTGAACACTGAAGCTTTCTTT.

The V call is TRBV15, the J call TRBJ1-1; no clear D. Germline-derived CDR1 and CDR2 are LNHNV and YYDKDF (reference sequence). The CDR3 is made up of 14 amino acids. V lost 1 base to trimming and J lost 0 bases, with 6 bases between them. Here the CDR3 DNA reads TGTGCCACCAGCAGAGCTAGGATGAACACTGAAGCTTTCTTT. Its translation: CATSRARMNTEAFF. Together with reference TRBV15 and TRBJ1-1, the CDR3 gives the full variable domain: DAMVIQNPRYQVTQFGKPVTLSCSQTLNHNVMYWYQQKSSQAPKLLFHYYDKDFNNEADTPDNFQSRRPNTSFCFLDIRSPGLGDTAMYLCATSRARMNTEAFFGQGTRLTVV.

This clone came up a few times. DNA of the CDR3: TGTGCCAGCAGTTCAGAGGGACAGGGGGTAAGAGATACGCAGTATTTT. It encodes CASSSEGQGVRDTQYF. The V gene is TRBV28, the J gene TRBJ2-3, with TRBD1 identical over 11 bases. Germline CDR1 is MDHEN and CDR2 is SYDVKM. The CDR3 extends over 16 amino acids. J lost 5 bases, V lost 4 bases, and 8 bases had no gene match.

The chain combines TRBV5-1 with TRBJ2-5, with D perhaps being TRBD1 or TRBD2 (5 bases each). The CDR3 spans 14 residues. Germline CDR1 and CDR2: SGHRS and YFSETQ. Trimming cost V 2 bases and J 1 base, with 9 bases left between them. CDR3 sequence reads: CASSFGGGQETQYF. For the CDR3, the DNA is TGCGCCAGCAGCTTTGGTGGGGGCCAAGAGACCCAGTACTTC.

The chain has TRBV10-3 and TRBJ1-1, with D possibly being TRBD1 (6 bases). The CDR3 is 14 residues long. CDR1 ENHRY and CDR2 SYGVKD come from the germline V gene. V gave up 8 bases and J gave up 2 bases, with 15 bases separating them. The CDR3 sequence is CAIGGPGANTEAFF. DNA of the CDR3: TGTGCCATCGGCGGGCCGGGGGCAAACACTGAAGCTTTCTTT.

The genes are TRBV30 and TRBJ2-3; D possibly corresponds to TRBD1 (5 bases). Trimming stripped 5 bases from V and 1 base from J, with 10 bases between. The CDR3 covers 13 residues. Germline V gene data show CDR1 as GTSNPN and CDR2 as SVGIG (reference sequence). As DNA, the CDR3 is TGTGCCTGGCAGGGTTCCGGCACAGATACGCAGTATTTT. Residues: CAWQGSGTDTQYF.

The chain recombines TRBV7-2 with TRBJ1-3; D call uncertain. CDR1 and CDR2 from the germline V gene are SGHTA and FQGNSA. Deletions cut 1 base from V and 2 bases from J, with 12 bases between. The CDR3 runs to 16 residues. CDR3 DNA sequence: TGTGCCAGCAGCTTAGATCCCGGGTCTGCTGGAAACACCATATATTTT. This sequence encodes CASSLDPGSAGNTIYF. The full variable domain, in which reference TRBV7-2 and TRBJ1-3 provide the parts outside the CDR3, is GAGVSQSPSNKVTEKGKDVELRCDPISGHTALYWYRQSLGQGLEFLIYFQGNSAPDKSGLPSDRFSAERTGGSVSTLTIQRTQQEDSAVYLCASSLDPGSAGNTIYFGEGSWLTVV.

This sequence joins TRBV7-2 and TRBJ2-5; D might be TRBD1 or TRBD2, each matching 6 bases. In germline, CDR1 is SGHTA, CDR2 FQGNSA. V lost 5 bases and J lost 5, with 27 bases in between. The CDR3 sequence is 18 residues long. Here the CDR3 reads CASSLQAGPGAVIETQYF. CDR3 DNA sequence: TGTGCCAGCAGCCTCCAGGCCGGTCCGGGGGCCGTGATTGAGACCCAGTACTTC. The entire variable domain, with the rest obtained from reference TRBV7-2 and TRBJ2-5, is as follows: GAGVSQSPSNKVTEKGKDVELRCDPISGHTALYWYRQSLGQGLEFLIYFQGNSAPDKSGLPSDRFSAERTGGSVSTLTIQRTQQEDSAVYLCASSLQAGPGAVIETQYFGPGTRLLVL.

This clone occurred once. The chain employs TRBV25-1 and TRBJ2-7; 8 positions match TRBD2. Unmatched junction bases numbered 3, after V lost 2 bases and J lost 3 bases. This CDR3 spans 14 amino acids. Germline V lookup: CDR1 MGHDK, CDR2 SYGVNS. CDR3 amino acids: CASSENRGGYEQYF. The CDR3 DNA reads as TGTGCCAGCAGTGAAAATCGGGGGGGCTACGAGCAGTACTTC.

The J gene is TRBJ1-1, the V gene TRBV9, with 7 bases lining up with TRBD1. V dropped 3 bases and J dropped 3; count of bases not matched to a gene: 5. This CDR3 has 14 amino acids. Germline V gives CDR1 SGDLS, CDR2 YYNGEE. CDR3: CASSATGRDTEAFF. The DNA of the CDR3 is TGTGCCAGCAGCGCGACAGGGAGGGACACTGAAGCTTTCTTT. The complete variable domain, with remaining parts taken from reference TRBV9 and TRBJ1-1, reads DSGVTQTPKHLITATGQRVTLRCSPRSGDLSVYWYQQSLDQGLQFLIQYYNGEERAKGNILERFSAQQFPDLHSELNLSSLELGDSALYFCASSATGRDTEAFFGQGTRLTVV.

The table lists this clone with a count of one. The rearrangement joins TRBV5-6 to TRBJ2-7; D is undetermined. Trimming cost V 0 bases and J 1 base, with 5 bases left between them. Germline V gene data show CDR1 as SGHDT and CDR2 as YYEEEE. The CDR3 consists of 13 residues. CDR3 bases: TGTGCCAGCAGCTTGGTAGTGTCCTACGAGCAGTACTTC. This translates into CASSLVVSYEQYF.

This sequence joins TRBV3-1 (or the pseudogene TRBV3-2) and TRBJ2-7, with 10 bases that match TRBD2. The CDR3 contains 16 residues. Trimming cost V 2 bases and J 1 base; bases outside gene matches: 5. CDR1 and CDR2 (germline): LGHDT, YNNKEL (reference sequence). CDR3 loop: CASSQMISGRSYEQYF. The CDR3 bases are TGTGCCAGCAGCCAAATGATTAGCGGGAGGTCCTACGAGCAGTACTTC.